The following is a T cell receptor (beta chain) sequence with its context. As yet, its antigen is unknown. One junction end does not reproduce the germline sequence, and a read error may be involved. The CDR3 length is 17 residues. CDR1 and CDR2 from the germline V gene are SSHAT and FNYEAQ (reference sequence). These data originate in a study of molecular identifiers for immune sequencing clone quantification. Study-level findings and limits: Reportedly, one cell's Jurkat TCR RNA was detected within 1,200,000 naive CD8 cells.

Each CDR3 protein is one row after TCRdb ran MiXCR on the PCR reads. The table records around 480,000 distinct CDR3 sequences, 20% to 25% of them present only once. The chain couples TRBV7-7 to TRBJ2-1, with 10 bases matching TRBD1. The TCR originated in a human donor in good health. Some libraries in this study had Jurkat cell RNA spiked in. The sample taken for sequencing was naive CD8+ T cells from blood, with Jurkat cell RNA spiked in. Subset meaning: FACS-sorted CD8+CD4-CCR7+CD45RA+ naive T cells. CDR3 loop: CASSPTGPGQGIDEQFF. The CDR3 DNA reads TGTGCTAGCAGCCCCACCGGACCGGGACAGGGGATCGATGAGCAGTTCTTC. Supplemented by reference TRBV7-7 and TRBJ2-1, the full variable domain reads GAGVSQSPRYKVTKRGQDVTLRCDPISSHATLYWYQQALGQGPEFLTYFNYEAQPDKSGLPSDRFSAERPEGSISTLTIQRTEQRDSAMYRCASSPTGPGQGIDEQFFGPGTRLTVL.